These 4 T cell receptor beta chains originate from one sample sequenced in a study of CD8 T cells in Susac syndrome. About 0.45 to 1 ug RNA was reverse transcribed with random hexamers. TCRdb processed the immunoSEQ multiplex PCR reads anew with MiXCR; each CDR3 protein has one entry. The sample gives under 200,000 distinct CDR3 sequences, approximately 94% of which show up once; approximately 0.11% is in the top ten. Sequencing was performed on CD4+ T cells from PBMCs. The receptors shown here come from a human donor with Susac syndrome.

This chain uses TRBV20-1 with TRBJ2-7; D perhaps matches TRBD1 (5 bases). Germline V gene data show CDR1 as DFQATT and CDR2 as SNEGSKA (reference sequence). Trimming pared 2 bases from V and 0 bases from J, leaving 5 bases between. This CDR3 contains 12 residues. The CDR3 DNA follows: TGCAGTGCTAGACAGGGCTCCTACGAGCAGTACTTC. The encoded protein is CSARQGSYEQYF.

V is TRBV12-3 or TRBV12-4 and J is TRBJ1-1; 8 bases align to TRBD1. V trimming: 6 bases; J trimming: 7 bases; junction bases outside the gene matches: 13. The CDR3 consists of 15 residues. CDR3 DNA: TGTGCCAGCAGCTCTTTGAGTCGACAGGGGAATGAAGCTTTCTTT. Protein product: CASSSLSRQGNEAFF.

DNA of the CDR3: TGTGCCAGCAGTCGCGACAGGGGAGATGAAAAACTGTTTTTT. It yields the protein CASSRDRGDEKLFF. The gene calls are TRBV7-9 and TRBJ1-4; 8 bases line up with TRBD1. The germline V gene has CDR1 SEHNR and CDR2 FQNEAQ (reference sequence). The CDR3 contains 14 residues. Trimming at V came to 6 bases and at J to 6 bases, leaving 6 bases not matched to a gene. The whole variable domain, remainder taken from reference TRBV7-9 and TRBJ1-4, is DTGVSQNPRHKITKRGQNVTFRCDPISEHNRLYWYRQTLGQGPEFLTYFQNEAQLEKSRLLSDRFSAERPKGSFSTLEIQRTEQGDSAMYLCASSRDRGDEKLFFGSGTQLSVL.

The chain couples TRBV7-3 to TRBJ2-2, with 7 bases aligning to TRBD1. CDR3 size: 16 residues. Germline lookup yields CDR1 SGHTA and CDR2 FQGTGA. The trim removed 4 bases at V and 6 bases at J, leaving 11 bases unmatched. CDR3 in DNA: TGTGCCAGCAGCTCCCTGACAGGGTCCCCGGCCGGGGAGCTGTTTTTT. Its protein product is CASSSLTGSPAGELFF. Combining the CDR3 with reference TRBV7-3 and TRBJ2-2 gives the whole variable domain GAGVSQTPSNKVTEKGKYVELRCDPISGHTALYWYRQSLGQGPEFLIYFQGTGAADDSGLPNDRFFAVRPEGSVSTLKIQRTERGDSAVYLCASSSLTGSPAGELFFGEGSRLTVL.